This T cell receptor beta chain comes out of a study of shared clonotypes between healthy human individuals. Study background: The cohort had a couple of women and a few men, ages 18 to 49.

Profiled with immunoSEQ multiplex PCR; TCRdb holds only in-frame clones, not every one. This sample has about 2.4 million clones, with more than 80% found just once. Points on this clone: Other DNA variants within this sample encode the same CDR3.

The CDR3 has 12 residues. The V end lost 3 bases, the J end lost 0 bases, and 5 bases lay between the germline ends. Per germline, CDR1 GTSNPN and CDR2 SVGIG (reference sequence). The rearrangement links TRBV30 to TRBJ1-1; D gene ambiguous. Input material: naive CD4+ T cells sorted from blood. Stated subset: CD45RA+ positively selected. The receptor's source is a man in his late teens or twenties in good health. CDR3 DNA sequence: TGTGCCTGGAGGGTCGTGAACACTGAAGCTTTCTTT. This translates into CAWRVVNTEAFF.